These T cell receptor beta chains were read from a single sample in a study of blood T cell repertoires in COVID-19. The repertoire was sequenced with immunoSEQ multiplex PCR; TCRdb's copy has only in-frame clones and lacks some. The sample lists roughly 140,000 clones; about 85% were seen once. Sequencing was done on a sample of peripheral blood. The receptors here all came from a woman between 70 and 85 years old with acute or convalescent COVID-19. Each CDR3 is given with its conserved first and last residue. D genes are given only for firm matches. Some rows have no size entry. The others give once, few or many, or a class for an expanded clone.

TRBJ2-1	TRBV5-1	-	-	TGCGCCAGCAGCTTGGATGGGGGGAATTACTACAATGAGCAGTTCTTC	CASSLDGGNYYNEQFF
TRBJ2-5	TRBV20-1	-	TRBD2	TGCAGTGCTAGTTTAGAACTAGCGGTCGGGACCCAGTACTTC	CSASLELAVGTQYF
TRBJ1-3	TRBV9	-	-	TGTGCCAGCAGCGTAGGATCACTCTCTGGAAACACCATATATTTT	CASSVGSLSGNTIYF
TRBJ2-5	TRBV28	-	TRBD2	TGTGCCAGCAGTTTCTCTAGCGGGGGGCAAGAGACCCAGTACTTC	CASSFSSGGQETQYF
TRBJ1-1	TRBV3-1/TRBV3-2	-	-	TGTGCCAGCAGCCGGGGGGGGCCGAGCACTGAAGCTTTCTTT	CASSRGGPSTEAFF
TRBJ1-4	TRBV12-3/TRBV12-4	-	-	TGTGCCAGCAGTTGGGGGGAGAATGAAAAACTGTTTTTT	CASSWGENEKLFF
TRBJ2-2	TRBV5-1	-	-	TGCGCCAGCAGCGACATCGCGAACACCGGGGAGCTGTTTTTT	CASSDIANTGELFF
TRBJ1-5	TRBV21-1	-	-	TGTGCCAGCAGCCCCCGCCCGACAGGGTCCCCTCAGCCCCAGCATTTT	CASSPRPTGSPQPQHF
TRBJ2-5	TRBV5-6	-	TRBD1	TGTGCCAGCAGCGGGATGGGACAGGGGTATGAGACCCAGTACTTC	CASSGMGQGYETQYF
TRBJ2-6	TRBV7-9	-	-	TGTGCCAGCAGCTTCGGTGGTCATAGGGCCAACGTCCTGACTTTC	CASSFGGHRANVLTF
TRBJ2-2	TRBV6-6	once	-	TGTGCCAGCAGGGGTGGAGTTATTACCGGGGAGCTGTTTTTT	CASRGGVITGELFF
TRBJ2-3	TRBV6-2/TRBV6-3	-	-	TGTGCCAGCAGTTCTGCTGGGTCAGGATCAGATACGCAGTATTTT	CASSSAGSGSDTQYF
TRBJ1-1	TRBV6-5	once	TRBD1	TGTGCCAGCAGTTTTACAGGGGGCAGAGCTTTCTTT	CASSFTGGRAFF
TRBJ1-5	TRBV7-2	-	TRBD1	TGTGCCAGCAGCTTAGTGGGACAGGGGGCGGGACCCCAGCATTTT	CASSLVGQGAGPQHF
TRBJ2-7	TRBV5-5	-	-	TGTGCCAGCAGCTTGAGCAGGGCCCTACTAAACTACGAGCAGTACTTC	CASSLSRALLNYEQYF
TRBJ1-1	TRBV12-3/TRBV12-4	few	-	TGTGCCAGCCTCGGGGTTACTGAAGCTTTCTTT	CASLGVTEAFF
TRBJ1-4	TRBV4-1	-	-	TGCGCCAGCAGCCAAGATCGGAGAACAAATGAAAAACTGTTTTTT	CASSQDRRTNEKLFF
TRBJ2-7	TRBV9	-	-	TGTGCCAGCGGCCACCTCTACGAGCAGTACTTC	CASGHLYEQYF
TRBJ1-2	TRBV6-2/TRBV6-3	-	TRBD1	TGTGCCAGCAGTGACCGGACAGGGGTCGCCTACGGCTACACCTTC	CASSDRTGVAYGYTF
TRBJ1-3	TRBV6-5	-	-	TGTGCCTGCTATCACGGGGGGCTTACTGGAAACACCATATATTTT	CACYHGGLTGNTIYF
TRBJ1-2	TRBV11-1	-	TRBD1	TGTGCCAGCAGCGAGACAGGGGATAGGGGCTACACCTTC	CASSETGDRGYTF
TRBJ2-2	TRBV29-1	-	TRBD1	TGCAGCGTTTGGGACAGGAGCCCTGGCGCGAACACCGGGGAGCTGTTTTTT	CSVWDRSPGANTGELFF
TRBJ2-2	TRBV7-6	-	-	TGTGCCAGCAGCTTAGAGGGGACTCGTGGTGGGGAGCTGTTTTTT	CASSLEGTRGGELFF
TRBJ2-5	TRBV7-9	-	-	TGTGCCAGCAGCTCTTCTCAGGGCCAAGAGACCCAGTACTTC	CASSSSQGQETQYF
TRBJ1-6	TRBV3-1/TRBV3-2	-	TRBD1	TGTGCCAGCAGCAGCTCAGCAGGGGGTACTTCACCCCTCCACTTT	CASSSSAGGTSPLHF
TRBJ1-5	TRBV6-2/TRBV6-3	-	-	TGTGCCAGCAGTTACAGACAGTATAGCAATCAGCCCCAGCATTTT	CASSYRQYSNQPQHF
TRBJ2-3	TRBV7-8	-	-	TGTGCCAGCAGCCGGTGGGAGGCAGATACGCAGTATTTT	CASSRWEADTQYF
TRBJ2-4	TRBV2	-	-	TGTGCCGGAGGAATAGCCAAAAACATTCAGTACTTC	CAGGIAKNIQYF
TRBJ1-1	TRBV18	-	-	TGTGCCAGCTCACCACTGTCCCAATTATTGACAGACACTGAAGCTTTCTTT	CASSPLSQLLTDTEAFF
TRBJ1-2	TRBV5-1	-	TRBD1	TGCGCCAGCAGCTTTGGGGTGGTGACAGGGATTAGCACCTTC	CASSFGVVTGISTF
TRBJ1-6	TRBV5-1	-	-	TGCGCCAGCAGCCCCGGGAGGGGTAAGGTTAATTCACCCCTCCACTTT	CASSPGRGKVNSPLHF
TRBJ2-1	TRBV30	-	-	TGTGCCTGGAGTGTGCTAGTAGGTGAGCAGTTCTTC	CAWSVLVGEQFF
TRBJ1-3	TRBV5-1	-	TRBD1	TGCGCCAGCAGCTTGGTAGAGGGGGCTGGTGGAAACACCATATATTTT	CASSLVEGAGGNTIYF
TRBJ1-2	TRBV29-1	-	TRBD1	TGCAGCGTTGACCCGACAGGGACTAACTATGGCTACACCTTC	CSVDPTGTNYGYTF
TRBJ2-3	TRBV6-5	once	-	TGTGCCAGCAGTTACGGGGAATGGACTAGCACAGATACGCAGTATTTT	CASSYGEWTSTDTQYF
TRBJ1-6	TRBV5-8	-	TRBD1	TGTGCCAGCAGCTTCGGGACAGGGGTAAATTCACCCCTCCACTTT	CASSFGTGVNSPLHF
TRBJ1-2	TRBV19	-	TRBD1	TGTGCCAGTAGTATGACTGGACAGGGCTCCTATGGCTACACCTTC	CASSMTGQGSYGYTF
TRBJ1-2	TRBV30	once	-	TGTGCCTGGATAAGCTACCGAGCTAACTATGGCTACACCTTC	CAWISYRANYGYTF
TRBJ1-4	TRBV4-3	-	TRBD1	TGCGCCAGCAGCCAAGATTTACAGGGGGCAACTAATGAAAAACTGTTTTTT	CASSQDLQGATNEKLFF
TRBJ1-1	TRBV5-6	-	TRBD1	TGTGCCAGCAGCCCAGGGGACAGGTGGAACACTGAAGCTTTCTTT	CASSPGDRWNTEAFF
TRBJ1-6	TRBV2	-	TRBD1	TGTGCCAGCAATCCGGGACAGGGACGATCACCCCTCCACTTT	CASNPGQGRSPLHF